What follows are 31 T cell receptor beta chains derived from one specimen sequenced in a study of OX40 agonist ivuxolimab in advanced cancers. Sequenced by immunoSEQ multiplex PCR; TCRdb stores in-frame clones only, minus some. Here the sample spans tens of thousands of clones, 88% being singletons. Here the sequenced sample was CD4+ or CD8+ T cells sorted from blood, taken in a trial of the OX40 agonist ivuxolimab. The receptors originated from an adult with an advanced solid tumor such as melanoma, head and neck, liver or kidney cancer.

The chain employs TRBV18 and TRBJ1-1; D not resolved. Deletions cut 0 bases from V and 1 base from J, with 9 bases between. Germline V lookup: CDR1 KGHSH, CDR2 LQKENI. The CDR3 covers 15 residues. The CDR3: CASSPPHQTNTEAFF. CDR3 DNA: TGTGCCAGCTCACCACCTCACCAGACGAACACTGAAGCTTTCTTT.

This rearrangement joins TRBV7-2 to TRBJ2-5; possible D gene TRBD1, 6 bases. V was shortened by 2 bases and J by 5 bases, with 12 bases between the two germline ends. Germline V gene sequence: CDR1 SGHTA, CDR2 FQGNSA. The CDR3 extends over 14 amino acids. CDR3 in amino acids: CASSLSTGPETQYF. CDR3 coding DNA: TGTGCCAGCAGCTTATCGACAGGCCCGGAGACCCAGTACTTC.

The chain links TRBV6-5 to TRBJ2-2, with 7 bases matching TRBD1. Germline values: CDR1 MNHEY, CDR2 SVGAGI. The CDR3 extends over 15 amino acids. Germline trimming cut 5 bases from V and 7 bases from J; bases unmatched to any gene: 10. The CDR3 bases are TGTGCCAGCAGTCTGCCAGACAGGGACGGCGGGGAGCTGTTTTTT. Translating gives CASSLPDRDGGELFF.

The V and J genes are TRBV4-1 and TRBJ1-3; D is unresolved. V lost 1 base and J lost 0, with 10 bases in between. This CDR3 is built from 16 residues. Germline CDR1 reads MGHRA; CDR2 reads YSYEKL. CDR3 sequence (DNA): TGCGCCAGCAGCCAAGCTGTCGGTAACTCTGGAAACACCATATATTTT. Its protein product is CASSQAVGNSGNTIYF.

This CDR3 is CASSKRGEGKAYLLNYGYTF. CDR3 in DNA: TGTGCCAGCAGCAAACGGGGGGAGGGGAAAGCCTATCTCCTGAACTATGGCTACACCTTC. V gene TRBV21-1 combines with J gene TRBJ1-2. TRBV21-1 is a pseudogene segment. The CDR3 runs 20 residues.

V is TRBV2 and J is TRBJ2-6, with 7 bases aligning to TRBD2. With V trimmed by 3 bases and J by 0 bases, 2 bases remained unmatched. Germline CDR1 reads SNHLY; CDR2 reads FYNNEI. CDR3 length: 16 residues. CDR3 sequence: CASSEASGSGANVLTF. CDR3 nucleotides: TGTGCCAGCAGTGAGGCTAGCGGCTCTGGGGCCAACGTCCTGACTTTC.

V usage is TRBV29-1 and J usage is TRBJ2-1; D may be TRBD2 (6 bases). This CDR3 comprises 16 residues. Germline V gives CDR1 SQVTM, CDR2 ANQGSEA. V lost 0 bases and J 3 bases, leaving 15 bases between the germline ends. The CDR3 DNA reads as TGCAGCGTTGAAGATGACGGGAGCGGCTACTACAATGAGCAGTTCTTC. Residues: CSVEDDGSGYYNEQFF.

The J gene is TRBJ1-2, the V gene TRBV2; 12 nucleotides agree with TRBD1. Per germline, CDR1 SNHLY and CDR2 FYNNEI. The CDR3 covers 17 residues. V shed 5 bases, J shed 3 bases, and the junction held 10 bases outside the gene matches. DNA for the CDR3: TGTGCCAGCAGTTCACACGGGGGACAGGGGGCGTACTATGGCTACACCTTC. Protein sequence: CASSSHGGQGAYYGYTF.

For the CDR3, the DNA is TGTGCCAGTCTGGGGGGATACAATGAGCAGTTCTTC. Amino acid sequence: CASLGGYNEQFF. The gene calls are TRBV19 and TRBJ2-1, with TRBD2 as a possible D gene (6 bases). CDR3 length equals 12 residues. The V and J ends lost 8 bases and 4 bases respectively, with 9 bases between them. Germline-derived CDR1 and CDR2 are LNHDA and SQIVND (reference sequence).

The chain combines TRBV20-1 with TRBJ2-7, with D hard to call. Germline CDR1 DFQATT, CDR2 SNEGSKA (reference sequence). The CDR3 runs 11 residues. CDR3 residues: CRTATTYEQYF. CDR3 bases: TGCAGAACTGCTACAACCTACGAGCAGTACTTC.

The CDR3 coding sequence is TGCGCCAGCAGCCAAGTGGGGACAGGGCGGCCCTACGAGCAGTACTTC. Its protein product is CASSQVGTGRPYEQYF. The rearrangement links TRBV4-3 to TRBJ2-7; 9 bases are a match to TRBD1. This CDR3 has 16 amino acids. Trimming at V came to 1 base and at J to 2 bases, leaving 6 bases not matched to a gene. Germline V gene sequence: CDR1 LGHNA, CDR2 YSLEER.

This chain uses TRBV19 with TRBJ2-2; TRBD1 might be the D (7 bases). The CDR3 spans 11 residues. The germline CDR1 and CDR2 sequences are LNHDA and SQIVND (reference sequence). The V and J ends lost 10 bases and 6 bases respectively, with 9 bases between them. CDR3 sequence (DNA): TGTGCCACCAGGGGGGCCGGGGAGCTGTTTTTT. Translation gives CATRGAGELFF.

The chain joins TRBV6-5 to TRBJ1-2; a possible D gene is TRBD1 (5 bases). CDR1 and CDR2 from the germline V gene are MNHEY and SVGAGI. V shed 8 bases and J shed 4 bases, with 14 bases lying between them. The CDR3 contains 13 residues. The CDR3 nucleotides read TGTGCCAGCGAGGCCCGGGGGATCTATGGCTACACCTTC. Translated, it gives CASEARGIYGYTF.

V is TRBV27 and J is TRBJ2-5; D possibly corresponds to TRBD2 (7 bases). V was shortened by 5 bases and J by 5 bases, with 12 bases between the two germline ends. Germline V lookup: CDR1 MNHEY, CDR2 SMNVEV (reference sequence). This CDR3 is 13 amino acids long. For the CDR3, the DNA is TGTGCCAGCAGTCCTAGGGGGGGGGAGACCCAGTACTTC. Its protein is CASSPRGGETQYF.

This clone is a singleton in its sample. This chain connects TRBV18 to TRBJ1-2; D is ambiguous. The germline gives CDR1 KGHSH, CDR2 LQKENI. The ends were cut back, 3 bases at V and 6 bases at J, with 17 bases in the middle. This CDR3 region has 15 residues. CDR3: CASSPTGVHHDGYTF. The CDR3 bases are TGTGCCAGCTCACCGACCGGGGTCCACCACGATGGCTACACCTTC.

Written as DNA, the CDR3 is TGTGCCAGCAGCCAGGGCACAGAGACCCAGTACTTC. It yields the protein CASSQGTETQYF. The V and J genes are TRBV6-5 and TRBJ2-5; a possible D gene is TRBD1 (5 bases). V was pared by 6 bases and J by 4 bases, with 9 bases between. There are 12 residues in the CDR3. The germline V gene has CDR1 MNHEY and CDR2 SVGAGI.

This chain links TRBV7-9 with TRBJ2-1, with D tentatively TRBD2 (5 bases). CDR3 size: 13 residues. V was pared by 6 bases and J by 2 bases, with 8 bases between. Germline V gene sequence: CDR1 SEHNR, CDR2 FQNEAQ (reference sequence). The CDR3 loop is CASRDGAYNEQFF. In DNA form, the CDR3 reads TGTGCCAGCAGGGACGGGGCCTACAATGAGCAGTTCTTC.

The chain employs TRBV19 and TRBJ1-5, with 8 nucleotides matching TRBD1. CDR1 and CDR2 (germline): LNHDA, SQIVND (reference sequence). There are 16 residues in the CDR3. V shed 3 bases and J 1 base; nucleotides not matched to a gene: 5. The CDR3 reads CASSMAGGLSNQPQHF. The CDR3 DNA reads as TGTGCCAGTAGTATGGCAGGGGGCTTAAGCAATCAGCCCCAGCATTTT.

J is TRBJ2-1 and V is TRBV6-5; D uncertain. Germline V gene lookup returns CDR1 MNHEY and CDR2 SVGAGI. Trimming pared 6 bases from V and 10 bases from J, leaving 16 bases between. The CDR3 loop spans 13 amino acids. The CDR3 loop is CASSPVTDGEQFF. The CDR3 nucleotides are TGTGCCAGCAGCCCTGTGACTGACGGCGAGCAGTTCTTC.

V and J are TRBV5-1 and TRBJ2-2; 8 nucleotides agree with TRBD1. Germline trimming cut 1 base from V and 1 base from J; bases unmatched to any gene: 6. Germline loops: CDR1 SGHRS, CDR2 YFSETQ. CDR3 size: 17 residues. For the CDR3, the DNA is TGCGCCAGCAGCTTGCCCCGAACAGGGGGGAACACCGGGGAGCTGTTTTTT. Translating gives CASSLPRTGGNTGELFF.

In DNA form, the CDR3 reads TGTGCCGCCTATCAAGAGGGAACGAACACTGAAGCTTTCTTT. Amino acids: CAAYQEGTNTEAFF. This chain links TRBV6-5 with TRBJ1-1, with D uncertain. V was pared by 11 bases and J by 1 base, with 17 bases between. The CDR3 sequence is 14 residues long. Germline CDR1 and CDR2: MNHEY and SVGAGI.

The chain uses TRBV9 and TRBJ2-2; D gene uncertain. The CDR3 is 12 amino acids. Trimming cost V 3 bases and J 5 bases, with 5 bases left between them. In germline, CDR1 is SGDLS, CDR2 YYNGEE. The CDR3 DNA reads as TGTGCCAGCAGCGCCATGACCGGGGAGCTGTTTTTT. Amino acid sequence: CASSAMTGELFF.

The V gene is TRBV30, the J gene TRBJ1-3, with D possibly being TRBD1 (6 bases). With 4 bases removed from V and 3 bases from J, the gap between germline ends came to 13 bases. This CDR3 is 14 amino acids long. The germline V gene has CDR1 GTSNPN and CDR2 SVGIG (reference sequence). DNA of the CDR3: TGTGCCTGGAATATACAGGGTAGTGGAAACACCATATATTTT. This translates into CAWNIQGSGNTIYF.

This sequence joins TRBV27 and TRBJ1-1, with D perhaps TRBD1 (6 bases). Germline values: CDR1 MNHEY, CDR2 SMNVEV (reference sequence). This CDR3 has 14 amino acids. V lost 2 bases and J lost 5, with 12 bases in between. The CDR3: CASSLTGGRTEAFF. DNA of the CDR3: TGTGCCAGCAGTTTAACCGGGGGGCGAACTGAAGCTTTCTTT.

The genes are TRBV6-5 and TRBJ2-5, with 7 bases matching TRBD1. Germline assignment: CDR1 MNHEY and CDR2 SVGAGI. The trim removed 0 bases at V and 1 base at J, leaving 2 bases unmatched. The CDR3 is 15 amino acids. CDR3 in DNA: TGTGCCAGCAGTTACTCTGCAGGGGGCCAAGAGACCCAGTACTTC. Translated, it gives CASSYSAGGQETQYF.

This rearrangement joins TRBV6-5 to TRBJ2-1; tentative D call: TRBD1 (6 bases). This CDR3 is 14 amino acids long. The ends were cut back, 3 bases at V and 6 bases at J, with 12 bases in the middle. The germline V gene encodes CDR1 MNHEY and CDR2 SVGAGI. CDR3 region: CASSYPGGGNEQFF. CDR3 bases: TGTGCCAGCAGTTATCCTGGGGGCGGCAATGAGCAGTTCTTC.

The chain is built from TRBV4-3 and TRBJ1-1; D is undetermined. Germline CDR1 reads LGHNA; CDR2 reads YSLEER. The CDR3 has 16 residues. V was clipped by 4 bases and J by 0 bases, with 15 bases between them. The CDR3 DNA follows: TGCGCCAGCAGCCCGACTCCAGGCAGCTTGAACACTGAAGCTTTCTTT. It is translated as CASSPTPGSLNTEAFF.

The chain carries TRBV23-1 and TRBJ1-3; D gene ambiguous. TRBV23-1 is an ORF; its function is uncertain. This CDR3 contains 17 residues. The V and J ends lost 0 bases and 0 bases respectively, with 12 bases between them. The CDR3 protein is CASSQSSLRLSGNTIYF. CDR3 DNA sequence: TGCGCCAGCAGTCAATCAAGCTTGAGGCTCTCTGGAAACACCATATATTTT.

The chain has TRBV11-3 and TRBJ2-1; 11 nucleotides align to TRBD1. The V segment lost 5 bases and the J segment 7 bases; nucleotides outside the gene matches: 7. CDR3 length: 15 residues. Germline CDR1 and CDR2: SGHNT and YENEEA. CDR3 in DNA: TGTGCCAGCAGCCGAAGGGGACAGGGGGTAAATGAGCAGTTCTTC. Encoded protein: CASSRRGQGVNEQFF.

This clone was counted a few times. The chain couples TRBV28 to TRBJ1-3, with D unresolved. The CDR3 runs 14 residues. The V end was cut by 7 bases, the J end by 5 bases, with 15 bases between. CDR1 is MDHEN and CDR2 is SYDVKM in the germline V gene. CDR3 amino acids: CASKLSQERNTIYF. DNA of the CDR3: TGTGCCAGCAAGCTGAGTCAGGAGAGAAACACCATATATTTT.

This clone was recorded only once. The chain recombines TRBV19 with TRBJ2-3, with a weak D call TRBD2 (7 bases). The length of the CDR3 is 12 residues. From germline, CDR1 is LNHDA and CDR2 SQIVND (reference sequence). V lost 6 bases and J 5 bases, leaving 9 bases between the germline ends. The CDR3 region has the DNA TGTGCCAGTAGAGGGGGGGGAGATACGCAGTATTTT. This sequence encodes CASRGGGDTQYF.